This T cell receptor beta chain stems from a study of early T cells in non-severe SARS-CoV-2 infection. Study information: Unpaired chains resulted from sequencing bulk RNA of unsorted whole blood.

This clonotype came up a few times. Antigen: not known. Study-level points and caveats: The VDJdb matching leaned toward anti-spike CD8 responses and overlooked private and CD4 specificities.

Separate cDNA molecules each had unique molecular identifiers attached to them. TCRdb processed the 5' RACE reads anew with MiXCR; each CDR3 protein has one entry. The sample shows tens of thousands of distinct CDR3 sequences, about 10% of them seen only once. V gave up 2 bases and J gave up 9 bases, with 7 bases separating them. CDR3 length: 10 residues. Germline loops: CDR1 SQVTM, CDR2 ANQGSEA. The chain links TRBV29-1 to TRBJ1-2, with D hard to call. This TCR derives from an adult who was a healthcare worker with PCR-confirmed SARS-CoV-2 infection or an uninfected control (not recorded which). Sequenced: whole blood. The CDR3 here is CSVEKSSYTF. CDR3 in DNA: TGCAGCGTTGAAAAGTCCAGCTACACCTTC. Combining the CDR3 with reference TRBV29-1 and TRBJ1-2 gives the whole variable domain SAVISQKPSRDICQRGTSLTIQCQVDSQVTMMFWYRQQPGQSLTLIATANQGSEATYESGFVIDKFPISRPNLTFSTLTVSNMSPEDSSIYLCSVEKSSYTFGSGTRLTVV.